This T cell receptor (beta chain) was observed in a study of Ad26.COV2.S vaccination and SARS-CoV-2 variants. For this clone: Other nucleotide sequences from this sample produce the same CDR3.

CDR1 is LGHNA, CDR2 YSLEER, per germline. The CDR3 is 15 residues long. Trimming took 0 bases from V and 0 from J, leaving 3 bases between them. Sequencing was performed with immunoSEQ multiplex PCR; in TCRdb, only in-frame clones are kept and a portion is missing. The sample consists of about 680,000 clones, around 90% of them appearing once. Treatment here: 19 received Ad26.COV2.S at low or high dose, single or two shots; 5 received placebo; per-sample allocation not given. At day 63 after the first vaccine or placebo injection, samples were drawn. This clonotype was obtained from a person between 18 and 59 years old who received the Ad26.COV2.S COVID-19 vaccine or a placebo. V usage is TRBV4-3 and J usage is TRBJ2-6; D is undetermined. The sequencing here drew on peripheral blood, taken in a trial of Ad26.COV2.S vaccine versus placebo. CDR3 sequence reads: CASSQENSGANVLTF. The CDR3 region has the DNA TGCGCCAGCAGCCAAGAAAACTCTGGGGCCAACGTCCTGACTTTC.